This T cell receptor beta chain stems from a study of radiotherapy plus CTLA-4 blockade in lung cancer. Here immunoSEQ multiplex PCR was the method, and the copy in TCRdb shows in-frame clones only, minus some. The sample shows some 110,000 clones, roughly 77% of them seen only once. Sequenced material: peripheral blood, taken from a patient treated with radiotherapy plus ipilimumab. The source of this sequence is a human donor with non-small cell lung cancer that progressed on radiotherapy plus ipilimumab. Some clones in this sample may be carry-over from other donors' samples.

DNA for the CDR3: TGTGCCAGCAGCGGGCGGGGCAACTACAATGAGCAGTTCTTC. Translation: CASSGRGNYNEQFF. The chain combines TRBV11-3 with TRBJ2-1, with D maybe TRBD2 (6 bases). The CDR3 consists of 14 residues. The germline gives CDR1 SGHNT, CDR2 YENEEA. V gave up 5 bases and J gave up 3 bases, with 11 bases separating them.